The rows below give T cell receptor beta chains drawn from one sample of a study of blood T cell repertoires in COVID-19. Clones were sequenced by immunoSEQ multiplex PCR, and TCRdb holds only the in-frame ones, with some missing. The sample includes 200,000 to 250,000 clones, 65% to 90% seen only once; the top ten take over 2%. Sequencing was performed on peripheral blood. These TCRs come from a woman in her 70s with COVID-19, enrolled during active disease. Both conserved end residues are part of each CDR3. A D gene is named only where the DNA matches it firmly. Part of the rows lack a size; the others show once, few, many or a class for expanded clones.

size	D	V	J	CDR3	DNA
once	TRBD1	TRBV9	TRBJ1-2	CASSAGTGSYGYTF	TGTGCCAGCAGCGCAGGGACAGGGTCCTATGGCTACACCTTC
.	.	TRBV7-2	TRBJ1-6	CASRQTQAGVNSPLHF	TGTGCCAGCAGACAAACCCAGGCAGGGGTGAATTCACCCCTCCACTTT
.	.	TRBV5-4	TRBJ1-2	CASRGQQTNYGYTF	TGTGCCAGCAGAGGACAGCAAACTAACTATGGCTACACCTTC
.	.	TRBV7-3	TRBJ1-1	CASSLSGQMNTEAFF	TGTGCCAGCAGCTTATCTGGACAAATGAACACTGAAGCTTTCTTT
many	TRBD1	TRBV5-1	TRBJ1-6	CASSSGTGDSPLHF	TGCGCCAGCAGCTCGGGGACAGGAGATTCACCCCTCCACTTT
.	.	TRBV30	TRBJ1-1	CAWMDSPNTEAFF	TGTGCCTGGATGGATAGCCCGAACACTGAAGCTTTCTTT
.	TRBD1	TRBV6-2/TRBV6-3	TRBJ1-1	CASSWDRETGMNTEAFF	TGTGCCAGCAGTTGGGACAGGGAAACGGGGATGAACACTGAAGCTTTCTTT
.	TRBD2	TRBV7-2	TRBJ2-2	CASSLNGLAGGTSGGELFF	TGTGCCAGCAGCTTAAACGGACTAGCGGGAGGAACCTCAGGAGGGGAGCTGTTTTTT
few	.	TRBV29-1	TRBJ2-7	CSALRAPGGEYEQYF	TGCAGCGCCCTAAGGGCCCCTGGAGGGGAATACGAGCAGTACTTC
.	TRBD1	TRBV11-2	TRBJ1-2	CASSLGTGIPDYGYTF	TGTGCCAGCAGCTTAGGGACAGGAATACCAGACTATGGCTACACCTTC
.	.	TRBV7-2	TRBJ2-7	CASSLANRDGYEQYF	TGTGCCAGCAGCTTAGCGAACAGGGACGGCTACGAGCAGTACTTC
.	.	TRBV5-1	TRBJ1-1	CASSWNQGTEAFF	TGCGCCAGCAGCTGGAATCAGGGAACTGAAGCTTTCTTT
.	.	TRBV4-1	TRBJ1-1	CASSQDLAGAMNTEAFF	TGCGCCAGCAGCCAAGATCTGGCAGGCGCCATGAACACTGAAGCTTTCTTT
.	.	TRBV19	TRBJ1-6	CASSIDRGPLHF	TGTGCCAGTAGTATTGACCGGGGACCCCTCCACTTT
.	TRBD2	TRBV7-2	TRBJ2-7	CASSSRPAAGGLYEQYF	TGTGCCAGCAGCTCCCGGCCGGCGGCGGGGGGGCTGTACGAGCAGTACTTC
.	TRBD2	TRBV15	TRBJ2-1	CATSRAPTSGKYNEQFF	TGTGCCACCAGCAGAGCTCCAACTAGCGGGAAATACAATGAGCAGTTCTTC